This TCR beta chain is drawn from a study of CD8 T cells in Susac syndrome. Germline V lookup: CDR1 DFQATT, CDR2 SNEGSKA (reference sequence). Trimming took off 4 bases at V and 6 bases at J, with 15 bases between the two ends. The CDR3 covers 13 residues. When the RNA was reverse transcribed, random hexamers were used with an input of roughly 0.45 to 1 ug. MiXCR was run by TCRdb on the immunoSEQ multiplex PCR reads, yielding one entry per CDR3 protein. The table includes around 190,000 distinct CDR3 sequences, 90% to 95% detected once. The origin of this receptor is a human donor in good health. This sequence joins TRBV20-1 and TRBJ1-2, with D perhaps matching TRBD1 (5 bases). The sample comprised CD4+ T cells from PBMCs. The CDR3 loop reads CSAKLGPGDGYTF. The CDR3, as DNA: TGCAGTGCTAAGCTGGGCCCGGGGGATGGCTACACCTTC.